What follows describes a single T cell receptor (beta chain). What it recognizes is unknown. Trimming left V 3 bases short and J 8 bases short, with 10 bases between. Germline CDR1 and CDR2: LNHDA and SQIVND (reference sequence). The CDR3 length is 12 residues. These data are taken from a study of OX40 agonist ivuxolimab in advanced cancers. Study in general: Of the participants, approximately 36% had some prior anti-PD-1, anti-PD-L1 or anti-CTLA-4 therapy, which was allowed. Study-level results: Averaging showed that CD8+ T cells had more expanded clones than CD4+ did.

Repertoires were generated with immunoSEQ multiplex PCR, while TCRdb's copy carries only in-frame clones and drops some. The sample yields tens of thousands of clones, about 85% seen once. The chain links TRBV19 to TRBJ1-1, with D perhaps matching TRBD1 (6 bases). This specimen was CD4+ or CD8+ T cells sorted from blood, taken in a trial of the OX40 agonist ivuxolimab. The TCR sequence derives from an adult with an advanced solid tumor such as melanoma, head and neck, liver or kidney cancer. This CDR3 reads CASSILQGEAFF. The CDR3 DNA reads TGTGCCAGTAGTATCTTACAGGGCGAAGCTTTCTTT.